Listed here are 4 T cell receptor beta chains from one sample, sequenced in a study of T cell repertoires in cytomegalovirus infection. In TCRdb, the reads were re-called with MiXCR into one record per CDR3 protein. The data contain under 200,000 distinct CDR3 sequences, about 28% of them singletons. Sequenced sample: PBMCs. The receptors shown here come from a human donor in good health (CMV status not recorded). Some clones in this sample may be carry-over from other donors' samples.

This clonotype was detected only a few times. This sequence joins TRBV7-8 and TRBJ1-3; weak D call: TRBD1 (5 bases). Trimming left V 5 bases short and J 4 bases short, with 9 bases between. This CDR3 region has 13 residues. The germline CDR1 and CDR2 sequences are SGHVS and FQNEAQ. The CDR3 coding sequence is TGTGCCAGCAGCCATGGGGGGGGAAACACCATATATTTT. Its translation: CASSHGGGNTIYF.

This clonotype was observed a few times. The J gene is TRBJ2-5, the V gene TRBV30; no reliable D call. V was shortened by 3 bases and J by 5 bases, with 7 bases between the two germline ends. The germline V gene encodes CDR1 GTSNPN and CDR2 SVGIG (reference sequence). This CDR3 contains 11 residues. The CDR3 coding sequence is TGTGCCTGGAGGCAAGGGGAGACCCAGTACTTC. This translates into CAWRQGETQYF. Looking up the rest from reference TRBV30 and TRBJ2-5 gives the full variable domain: SQTIHQWPATLVQPVGSPLSLECTVEGTSNPNLYWYRQAAGRGLQLLFYSVGIGQISSEVPQNLSASRPQDRQFILSSKKLLLSDSGFYLCAWRQGETQYFGPGTRLLVL.

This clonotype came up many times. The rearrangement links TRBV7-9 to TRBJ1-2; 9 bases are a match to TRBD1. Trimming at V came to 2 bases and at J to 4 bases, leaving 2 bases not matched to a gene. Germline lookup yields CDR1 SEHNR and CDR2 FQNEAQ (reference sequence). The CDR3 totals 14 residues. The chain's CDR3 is CASSLSTGGYGYTF. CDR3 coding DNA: TGTGCCAGCAGCTTATCGACAGGGGGCTATGGCTACACCTTC.

The CDR3 spells CASSSSPGQRPGSYEQYF. CDR3 in DNA: TGTGCCAGCAGCTCCTCACCGGGCCAAAGACCGGGCTCCTACGAGCAGTACTTC. The chain combines TRBV7-9 with TRBJ2-7; the D is unclear. The V gene lost 4 bases and the J gene lost 0 bases, with 22 bases spanning the gap. This CDR3 has 18 amino acids. Germline V gives CDR1 SEHNR, CDR2 FQNEAQ (reference sequence).